This entry lists 21 T cell receptor beta chains sequenced from one sample in a study of T cell responses to AZD1222 COVID-19 vaccine. Clones were read by immunoSEQ multiplex PCR, and TCRdb kept only the in-frame ones, dropping some. Of roughly 90,000 clones listed, around 87% are singletons. The source material was peripheral blood, sampled 28 days after the second AZD1222 dose. The receptors derive from an adult who received the AZD1222 COVID-19 vaccine.

The V and J genes are TRBV2 and TRBJ1-5; the D is unclear. Germline lookup yields CDR1 SNHLY and CDR2 FYNNEI. Deletions cut 2 bases from V and 9 bases from J, with 5 bases between. The CDR3 covers 11 residues. CDR3: CASSERGPQHF. In nucleotides, the CDR3 is TGTGCCAGCAGTGAACGAGGGCCCCAGCATTTT.

This chain uses TRBV7-2 with TRBJ2-6, with unresolved D. Germline-derived CDR1 and CDR2 are SGHTA and FQGNSA. V lost 0 bases and J 0 bases, leaving 3 bases between the germline ends. The CDR3 spans 15 residues. The CDR3 reads CASSLAGSGANVLTF. As DNA, the CDR3 is TGTGCCAGCAGCTTAGCGGGCTCTGGGGCCAACGTCCTGACTTTC.

The chain joins TRBV7-3 to TRBJ2-7; the D gene is possibly TRBD2 (5 bases). CDR1 is SGHTA, CDR2 FQGTGA, per germline. The CDR3 is 14 amino acids. The V end lost 5 bases, the J end lost 5 bases, and 16 bases lay between the germline ends. The CDR3 is CASSKLGTVDEQYF. The CDR3 coding sequence is TGTGCCAGCAGCAAACTAGGAACCGTCGACGAGCAGTACTTC. Filled out from reference TRBV7-3 and TRBJ2-7, the complete variable domain reads GAGVSQTPSNKVTEKGKYVELRCDPISGHTALYWYRQSLGQGPEFLIYFQGTGAADDSGLPNDRFFAVRPEGSVSTLKIQRTERGDSAVYLCASSKLGTVDEQYFGPGTRLTVT.

Only one count was recorded for this clone. The gene calls are TRBV6-1 and TRBJ2-5; TRBD2 aligns across 10 bases. This CDR3 comprises 15 residues. Germline CDR1 is MNHNS and CDR2 is SASEGT. J gave up 1 base and V 2 bases, and 1 base lay outside the gene matches. The CDR3 reads CASSELAGAQETQYF. The CDR3 nucleotides read TGTGCCAGCAGTGAACTAGCGGGAGCCCAAGAGACCCAGTACTTC.

The chain has TRBV27 and TRBJ1-5; maybe TRBD1 (6 bases). Germline V gives CDR1 MNHEY, CDR2 SMNVEV (reference sequence). The CDR3 extends over 14 amino acids. V dropped 3 bases and J dropped 6 bases, with 12 bases sitting between them. CDR3 residues: CASSLRGGGQPQHF. DNA of the CDR3: TGTGCCAGCAGTTTGAGAGGGGGAGGTCAGCCCCAGCATTTT.

The chain employs TRBV7-2 and TRBJ1-4; 8 bases line up with TRBD1. V lost 2 bases, J lost 7 bases, and 3 bases stayed unmatched. This CDR3 contains 14 residues. The V gene's germline CDR1 is SGHTA and CDR2 FQGNSA. The CDR3 region has the DNA TGTGCCAGCAGCTTATTCGGGACAGGTGAAAAACTGTTTTTT. Its translation is CASSLFGTGEKLFF.

V usage is TRBV7-9 and J usage is TRBJ2-5; 9 nucleotides align to TRBD1. The CDR3 is 16 residues long. Germline-derived CDR1 and CDR2 are SEHNR and FQNEAQ (reference sequence). J lost 4 bases, V lost 5 bases, and 11 bases had no gene match. In nucleotides, the CDR3 is TGTGCCAGCAGCCAGCCAACCACAGGGGGCTTAGAGACCCAGTACTTC. Its protein product is CASSQPTTGGLETQYF.

This chain connects TRBV19 to TRBJ2-2, with 9 bases that match TRBD1. Germline loops: CDR1 LNHDA, CDR2 SQIVND (reference sequence). This CDR3 is built from 16 residues. The J segment lost 7 bases and the V segment lost 10 bases, leaving 16 bases of the junction unmatched. CDR3: CATGQGMRLMDGELFF. The DNA of the CDR3 is TGTGCCACCGGACAGGGGATGAGGCTGATGGACGGGGAGCTGTTTTTT.

The chain combines TRBV25-1 with TRBJ1-1; 7 bases match TRBD1. The CDR3 loop spans 14 amino acids. V was clipped by 2 bases and J by 0 bases; unmatched bases: 0. From germline, CDR1 is MGHDK and CDR2 SYGVNS. The CDR3 reads CASSEGTVNTEAFF. The CDR3 DNA is TGTGCCAGCAGTGAAGGGACAGTGAACACTGAAGCTTTCTTT.

The chain recombines TRBV19 with TRBJ1-1; possible D gene TRBD1, 5 bases. The ends were cut back, 5 bases at V and 0 bases at J, with 10 bases in the middle. The CDR3 covers 14 residues. The germline V gene encodes CDR1 LNHDA and CDR2 SQIVND (reference sequence). CDR3 nucleotide sequence: TGTGCCAGTAGTTGGACGACAGTGAACACTGAAGCTTTCTTT. It specifies CASSWTTVNTEAFF.

This clone was seen only once. The genes are TRBV2 and TRBJ1-4; D possibly corresponds to TRBD1 (6 bases). The V end was cut by 4 bases, the J end by 3 bases, with 12 bases between. The V gene's germline CDR1 is SNHLY and CDR2 FYNNEI. The CDR3 is 15 amino acids. The CDR3 DNA reads as TGTGCCAGCAGTGGGGCGGGGGGCCCTAATGAAAAACTGTTTTTT. This encodes CASSGAGGPNEKLFF. The full variable domain, in which reference TRBV2 and TRBJ1-4 provide the parts outside the CDR3, is EPEVTQTPSHQVTQMGQEVILRCVPISNHLYFYWYRQILGQKVEFLVSFYNNEISEKSEIFDDQFSVERPDGSNFTLKIRSTKLEDSAMYFCASSGAGGPNEKLFFGSGTQLSVL.

The J gene is TRBJ1-1, the V gene TRBV18; D may be TRBD1 (5 bases). Germline V gene data show CDR1 as KGHSH and CDR2 as LQKENI. Trimming stripped 4 bases from V and 1 base from J, with 22 bases between. The CDR3 is 18 amino acids. Here the CDR3 reads CASSLRDQGTLANTEAFF. CDR3 coding DNA: TGTGCCAGCTCACTAAGGGACCAGGGCACTTTGGCGAACACTGAAGCTTTCTTT.

The V call is TRBV29-1, the J call TRBJ1-2, with 7 bases identical to TRBD1. Unmatched junction bases numbered 5, after V lost 3 bases and J lost 4 bases. CDR3 length equals 13 residues. Germline-derived CDR1 and CDR2 are SQVTM and ANQGSEA. This CDR3 is CSVDGTETYGYTF. CDR3 nucleotides: TGCAGCGTTGACGGGACAGAGACCTATGGCTACACCTTC. The whole variable domain, remainder taken from reference TRBV29-1 and TRBJ1-2, is SAVISQKPSRDICQRGTSLTIQCQVDSQVTMMFWYRQQPGQSLTLIATANQGSEATYESGFVIDKFPISRPNLTFSTLTVSNMSPEDSSIYLCSVDGTETYGYTFGSGTRLTVV.

The chain combines TRBV4-2 with TRBJ2-3; 8 bases line up with TRBD2. This CDR3 is built from 16 residues. The germline gives CDR1 LGHNA, CDR2 YNFKEQ. With V trimmed by 0 bases and J by 2 bases, 4 bases remained unmatched. The CDR3 nucleotides are TGTGCCAGCAGCCAAGATTTCGGGGGGGCCACAGATACGCAGTATTTT. This gives the protein CASSQDFGGATDTQYF.

The gene calls are TRBV18 and TRBJ2-7; the match to TRBD1 covers 8 bases. The CDR3 has 14 residues. Trimming removed 1 base from V and 2 bases from J; junction bases left unmatched: 1. Germline lookup yields CDR1 KGHSH and CDR2 LQKENI. CDR3 coding DNA: TGTGCCAGCTCACCACAGGGACAGGCCTACGAGCAGTACTTC. Translating gives CASSPQGQAYEQYF.

The CDR3 protein is CASQEVTGVAFF. The CDR3 DNA sequence: TGTGCCAGCCAAGAGGTCACCGGTGTGGCTTTCTTT. The V gene is TRBV2, the J gene TRBJ1-1; D call uncertain. Germline assignment: CDR1 SNHLY and CDR2 FYNNEI. The ends were cut back, 8 bases at V and 11 bases at J, with 18 bases in the middle. This CDR3 region has 12 residues.

This sequence joins TRBV13 and TRBJ1-1; D not resolved. The CDR3 has 13 residues. Germline CDR1 and CDR2: PRHDT and FYEKMQ (reference sequence). V was shortened by 2 bases and J by 1 base, with 5 bases between the two germline ends. The CDR3, as DNA: TGTGCCAGCAGCTTAACACAGAACACTGAAGCTTTCTTT. This encodes CASSLTQNTEAFF.

The chain links TRBV20-1 to TRBJ2-3, with D perhaps TRBD2 (7 bases). Germline assignment: CDR1 DFQATT and CDR2 SNEGSKA (reference sequence). The CDR3 spans 14 residues. Trimming cost V 3 bases and J 1 base, with 11 bases left between them. The CDR3 reads CSASRGGRTDTQYF. The CDR3 nucleotides read TGCAGTGCTAGTCGCGGGGGCCGCACAGATACGCAGTATTTT.

The sample holds one count of this clone. The chain uses TRBV19 and TRBJ1-2, with D possibly TRBD1 on 5 matching bases. Per the germline V gene, CDR1 is LNHDA and CDR2 is SQIVND (reference sequence). The CDR3 has 13 amino acids. V gave up 7 bases and J gave up 6 bases, with 15 bases separating them. The CDR3 sequence is CASTQAGVHGYTF. CDR3 nucleotides: TGTGCCAGTACCCAGGCGGGGGTTCATGGCTACACCTTC.

This clone was counted a single time. V and J are TRBV18 and TRBJ1-4; possibly TRBD1 for D (5 bases). The CDR3 is made up of 14 amino acids. Germline V CDR1 and CDR2: KGHSH, LQKENI. The ends were cut back, 2 bases at V and 7 bases at J, with 11 bases in the middle. Here the CDR3 DNA reads TGTGCCAGCTCACCAGGCCGGGGCGGTGAAAAACTGTTTTTT. Its protein is CASSPGRGGEKLFF.

This clone was recorded a few times. The chain employs TRBV10-3 and TRBJ2-1; the D gene is possibly TRBD2 (7 bases). This CDR3 has 15 amino acids. The V end was cut by 2 bases, the J end by 6 bases, with 14 bases between. Per germline, CDR1 ENHRY and CDR2 SYGVKD. This CDR3 is CAISEGGAFGNEQFF. CDR3 coding DNA: TGTGCCATCAGTGAGGGGGGGGCGTTTGGCAATGAGCAGTTCTTC.